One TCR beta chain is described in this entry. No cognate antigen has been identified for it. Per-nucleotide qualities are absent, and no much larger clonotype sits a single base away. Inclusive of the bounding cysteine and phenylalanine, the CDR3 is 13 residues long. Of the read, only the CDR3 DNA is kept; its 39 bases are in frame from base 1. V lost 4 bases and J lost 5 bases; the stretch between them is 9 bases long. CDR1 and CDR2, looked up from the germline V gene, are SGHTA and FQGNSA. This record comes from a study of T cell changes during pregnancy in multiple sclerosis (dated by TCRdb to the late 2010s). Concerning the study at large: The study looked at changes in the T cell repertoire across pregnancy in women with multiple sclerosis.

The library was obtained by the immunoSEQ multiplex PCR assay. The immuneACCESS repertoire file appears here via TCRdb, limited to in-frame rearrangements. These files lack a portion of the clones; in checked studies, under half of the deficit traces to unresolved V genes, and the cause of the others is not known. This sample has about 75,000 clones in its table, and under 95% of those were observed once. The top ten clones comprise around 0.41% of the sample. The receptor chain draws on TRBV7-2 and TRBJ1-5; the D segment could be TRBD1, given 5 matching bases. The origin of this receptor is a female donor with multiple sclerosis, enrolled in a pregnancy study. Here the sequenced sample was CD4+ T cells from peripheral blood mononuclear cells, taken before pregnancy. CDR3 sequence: CASSSGVDQPQHF. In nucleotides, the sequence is TGTGCCAGCAGCTCGGGGGTGGATCAGCCCCAGCATTTT.